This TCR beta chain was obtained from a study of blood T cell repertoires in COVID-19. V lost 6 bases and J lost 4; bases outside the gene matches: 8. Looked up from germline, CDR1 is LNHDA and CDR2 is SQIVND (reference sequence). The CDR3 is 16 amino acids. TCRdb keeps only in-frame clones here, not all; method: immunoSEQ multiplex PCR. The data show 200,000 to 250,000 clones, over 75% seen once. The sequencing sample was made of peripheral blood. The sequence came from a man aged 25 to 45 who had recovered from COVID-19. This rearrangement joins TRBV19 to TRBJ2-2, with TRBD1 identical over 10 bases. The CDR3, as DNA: TGTGCCAGTAGCCCAAGGGGGACAGGGGCCACCGGGGAGCTGTTTTTT. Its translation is CASSPRGTGATGELFF.